These 3 T cell receptor beta chains originate from one sample sequenced in a study of T cell changes during pregnancy in multiple sclerosis. Profiled with immunoSEQ multiplex PCR; TCRdb holds only in-frame clones, not every one. This table holds 35,000 to 50,000 clones, 91% found once. Specimen: CD4+ T cells from peripheral blood mononuclear cells, collected after pregnancy. Receptors were obtained from a female donor in good health, enrolled as a control in a pregnancy study.

V and J are TRBV15 and TRBJ1-1; D possibly corresponds to TRBD1 (6 bases). The V gene's germline CDR1 is LNHNV and CDR2 YYDKDF (reference sequence). Trimming removed 2 bases at V and 4 bases at J, with 11 bases between. The CDR3 has 14 amino acids. The CDR3 nucleotides are TGTGCCACCAGCAGACAGGGGTTGAGCACTGAAGCTTTCTTT. Its protein product is CATSRQGLSTEAFF.

The chain links TRBV11-2 to TRBJ2-1, with TRBD1 matching 8 bases. The V gene end was trimmed by 6 bases and the J gene end by 9 bases; junction bases not matched to a gene: 13. The CDR3 is 15 residues long. Per germline, CDR1 SGHAT and CDR2 FQNNGV. CDR3 sequence reads: CASSRFRTGTGEQFF. As DNA, the CDR3 is TGTGCCAGCAGTCGTTTCCGGACAGGGACTGGTGAGCAGTTCTTC.

This chain joins TRBV7-3 and TRBJ2-3; no clear D. This CDR3 comprises 12 residues. Germline CDR1 is SGHTA and CDR2 is FQGTGA. Trimming pared 4 bases from V and 3 bases from J, leaving 5 bases between. CDR3 in amino acids: CASSSLTDTQYF. In DNA form, the CDR3 reads TGTGCCAGCAGCTCCTTGACAGATACGCAGTATTTT.